This T cell receptor beta chain was captured in a study of CD8 T cells in Susac syndrome. General observations from the study: The CD4+ T cell repertoires, which came from Susac syndrome patients, showed no sign of clonal expansion.

Random hexamers were used to reverse transcribe an amount of 0.5 to 1 ug RNA. TCRdb recomputed calls from the immunoSEQ multiplex PCR reads with MiXCR, one row per CDR3 protein. The sample has roughly 150,000 distinct CDR3 sequences, under 97% seen once. Germline lookup yields CDR1 MGHRA and CDR2 YSYEKL. The length of the CDR3 is 17 residues. V was shortened by 1 base and J by 2 bases, with 12 bases between the two germline ends. To note about this clonotype: Its specificity is unknown.

This chain uses TRBV4-1 with TRBJ2-6, with a weak D call TRBD2 (7 bases). The sequence was obtained from a human donor with Susac syndrome. Specimen: CD4+ T cells from PBMCs. The CDR3 region is CASSQGEGGAGANVLTF. The CDR3 DNA sequence: TGCGCCAGCAGCCAAGGCGAGGGGGGGGCTGGGGCCAACGTCCTGACTTTC.